Following are 8 T cell receptor beta chains from one sample sequenced in a study of cytomegalovirus exposure and HLA in healthy donors. 13 Jbeta primers and 60 Vbeta primers were used for the PCR. Generated by immunoSEQ multiplex PCR, the TCRdb table keeps only in-frame clones and is missing some. The repertoire includes about 99,000 clones, around 80% of them detected once, and about 1.7% sits in the top ten. Sample: PBMCs. All receptors come from a woman aged 40 to 55 in good health and CMV-seronegative.

The chain recombines TRBV19 with TRBJ2-7; D is perhaps TRBD1 (6 bases). The CDR3 length is 14 residues. The V end lost 4 bases, the J end lost 0 bases, and 10 bases lay between the germline ends. Germline CDR1 and CDR2: LNHDA and SQIVND (reference sequence). CDR3 region: CASSTQGTSYEQYF. The CDR3, as DNA: TGTGCCAGTAGTACGCAGGGGACCTCCTACGAGCAGTACTTC.

This clone was detected a few times. V is TRBV5-6 and J is TRBJ1-4; 11 bases fit TRBD1. The CDR3 runs 13 residues. Germline CDR1 and CDR2: SGHDT and YYEEEE. After removal of 2 bases from V and 12 bases from J, the junction contained 3 bases not matched to a gene. The CDR3 reads CASSFGQGAQLFF. Here the CDR3 DNA reads TGTGCCAGCAGCTTTGGACAGGGGGCTCAACTGTTTTTT.

This clone was counted only a few times. V is TRBV5-1 and J is TRBJ2-5, with TRBD1 as a possible D gene (6 bases). V lost 4 bases to trimming and J lost 0 bases, with 7 bases between them. CDR1 is SGHRS and CDR2 is YFSETQ in the germline V gene. The CDR3 is 13 amino acids. The chain's CDR3 is CASSRDNQETQYF. The CDR3 coding sequence is TGCGCCAGCAGCAGGGACAACCAAGAGACCCAGTACTTC.

This clone was seen a few times. The V and J genes are TRBV7-9 and TRBJ2-7; perhaps TRBD2 as D (6 bases). The CDR3 is 14 amino acids. CDR1 is SEHNR, CDR2 FQNEAQ, per germline (reference sequence). The V gene lost 3 bases and the J gene lost 5 bases, with 14 bases spanning the gap. CDR3 loop: CASSFFPGDHEQYF. DNA of the CDR3: TGTGCCAGCAGCTTCTTCCCGGGAGACCACGAGCAGTACTTC.

The table lists this clone with a few counts. V usage is TRBV19 and J usage is TRBJ2-7; 7 bases align to TRBD2. V was clipped by 6 bases and J by 1 base; unmatched bases: 6. There are 14 residues in the CDR3. Per the germline V gene, CDR1 is LNHDA and CDR2 is SQIVND (reference sequence). Here the CDR3 DNA reads TGTGCCAGTAGACCGGCTAGCGGATCCTACGAGCAGTACTTC. Translated: CASRPASGSYEQYF.

The chain has TRBV7-9 and TRBJ1-1; weak D call: TRBD1 (5 bases). The CDR3 contains 15 residues. The V gene's germline CDR1 is SEHNR and CDR2 FQNEAQ (reference sequence). V dropped 4 bases and J dropped 5 bases, with 17 bases sitting between them. The CDR3 loop is CASSSGWGGGTEAFF. In DNA form, the CDR3 reads TGTGCCAGCAGCTCCGGCTGGGGCGGGGGAACTGAAGCTTTCTTT.

This chain joins TRBV5-6 and TRBJ2-5; no definite D call. The V and J ends lost 6 bases and 5 bases respectively, with 8 bases between them. This CDR3 has 11 amino acids. In germline, CDR1 is SGHDT, CDR2 YYEEEE. CDR3 protein: CASTLQETQYF. The CDR3 DNA reads as TGTGCCAGCACCCTTCAGGAGACCCAGTACTTC.

Relative to its sample, this clone is medium-sized (0.01 to 0.1%). The chain couples TRBV25-1 to TRBJ2-5; 9 bases fit TRBD1. V was pared by 7 bases and J by 0 bases, with 12 bases of the junction left unmatched. The CDR3 consists of 17 residues. Germline CDR1 MGHDK, CDR2 SYGVNS. The CDR3 loop is CASTHTPGQGYQETQYF. The CDR3 DNA reads as TGTGCCAGCACTCACACCCCGGGACAGGGCTACCAAGAGACCCAGTACTTC.